This TCR beta chain was captured by sequencing in a study of PD-L1 blockade in urothelial cancer. About the research overall: Blood-derived samples held a median around 130,000 T cells.

Between the trimmed V and J ends, which lost 5 bases and 5 bases, there was a span of 12 bases. The CDR3 has 13 amino acids. Germline loops: CDR1 MNHEY, CDR2 SMNVEV (reference sequence). The time point is: peripheral blood 6 weeks after treatment start. Urothelial carcinoma affected the patients, and it was locally advanced or metastatic. Only in-frame clones appear in the TCRdb table, and some are missing; sequencing was by immunoSEQ multiplex PCR. This sample carries about 76,000 clones, 85% to 95% of them seen once, and the ten largest clones take more than 0.85%. The sequenced sample was PBMCs, obtained around atezolizumab (anti-PD-L1) treatment. This receptor was taken from a woman at least 80 years old with urothelial cancer. The chain employs TRBV27 and TRBJ1-2; D is perhaps TRBD1 (6 bases). The CDR3, as DNA: TGTGCCAGCAGTCGGACAGCGAATTATGGCTACACCTTC. This gives the protein CASSRTANYGYTF.